This section outlines one TCR beta chain sequence together with its context. Its antigen is undetermined. A far bigger clonotype differs at one base, so this is likely a read error. The sample comes from a study of prognosis after radiotherapy for stage I lung cancer. Study information: Participants consisted of stage I non-small cell lung cancer patients, who were enrolled between 2018 and 2019. The patient group included nobody who received concurrent therapy with stereotactic body radiotherapy.

General study points: In patients receiving stereotactic body radiation therapy, unique TCR clone counts fell afterward, median roughly 10,000 versus 7,000. The question of whether the expanded TCR clones were tumor-specific was not determined.

Two-round multiplex PCR, the amplification method, yielded TCR beta CDR3 from genomic DNA. The authors ran first-round PCR with primers specific to each TRBV and TRBJ gene. TCRdb recomputed calls from the multiplex PCR reads with MiXCR, one row per CDR3 protein. The sample yields 13,000 to 15,000 distinct CDR3 sequences, 50% seen once. The CDR3 has 14 residues. Germline V gene lookup returns CDR1 SGHAT and CDR2 FQNNGV. The TCR originated in a donor over 45 with non-small cell lung cancer. The sample in question was PBMCs, obtained before or after stereotactic body radiation therapy (not recorded which). V gene TRBV11-2 combines with J gene TRBJ1-5, with TRBD1 matching over 7 bases. In nucleotides, the CDR3 is TGTGACAGCAGCTTAGGACAGGACTACGAGCCCCAGCATTTT. Protein: CDSSLGQDYEPQHF.